One T cell receptor beta chain is described in this entry. With 0 bases removed from V and 0 bases from J, the gap between germline ends came to 8 bases. CDR3 size: 15 residues. Germline V lookup: CDR1 LGHNA, CDR2 YSLEER. This entry comes from a study of blood T cell repertoires in COVID-19. Study overall: In each case, the material was cDNA or gDNA derived from T cells, B-cell-depleted T cells, or PBMCs.

Cohorts were based on clinical histories the participants reported. Authors' methods: Reference gene primer amplification gave nucleated cell count estimates. Only in-frame clones appear in the TCRdb table, and some are missing; sequencing was by immunoSEQ multiplex PCR. V and J calls and clone size are copied from that table; D and trimming were computed from the DNA. The sample has roughly 150,000 clones; over 80% are singletons. This sequence joins TRBV4-3 and TRBJ1-2; D call uncertain. This sequence was found in a man aged 65 to 85 who had been exposed to COVID-19. Input material: PBMCs or T cells enriched from blood (not recorded which). The CDR3 nucleotides are TGCGCCAGCAGCCAAGAGGGCACCGCTAACTATGGCTACACCTTC. As protein: CASSQEGTANYGYTF.